Listed below are T cell receptor beta chains from one sample, sequenced in a study of T cells in Graves' hyperthyroidism and ophthalmopathy. TCRdb reprocessed the multiplex PCR reads via MiXCR and lists one record per CDR3 protein. The sample consists of fewer than 700,000 distinct CDR3 sequences, roughly a sixth of them appearing once. The sample comprised blood. The receptors here all came from a woman under 30 with Graves' ophthalmopathy. The CDR3 runs from the conserved cysteine through the conserved F or W. A D gene is named only where the DNA matches it firmly. Not all rows give a size; the values are once, few, many and, for expanded clones, a class.

.	.	TRBV5-1	TRBJ2-1	TGCGCCAGCAGCTTGATAGTATCTAATGAGCAGTTCTTC	CASSLIVSNEQFF
TRBD1	.	TRBV19	TRBJ2-1	TGTGCCAGTAGAACCGGGGACAGACGTCCCCATGAGCAGTTCTTC	CASRTGDRRPHEQFF
.	many	TRBV30	TRBJ1-1	TGTGCCTGGAGTGTGAACATTAACACTGAAGCTTTCTTT	CAWSVNINTEAFF
.	.	TRBV19	TRBJ1-1	TGTGCCAGTAGTACACCGGGACGTATGAACACTGAAGCTTTCTTT	CASSTPGRMNTEAFF
TRBD2	.	TRBV20-1	TRBJ2-6	TGCAGTGCCGGACTAGCGGGAGTCTCTGGGGCCAACGTCCTGACTTTC	CSAGLAGVSGANVLTF
.	.	TRBV18	TRBJ1-5	TGTGCCAGCTCACCACCTTCTGTTAGCAATCAGCCCCAGCATTTT	CASSPPSVSNQPQHF
.	few	TRBV16	TRBJ2-7	TGTGCCAGCAGCGTCCTCAAGGCGAACTACGAGCAGTACTTC	CASSVLKANYEQYF
TRBD1	.	TRBV6-1	TRBJ1-1	TGTGCCAGCAGTGTAGGGACAGGGGGCTTCACTGAAGCTTTCTTT	CASSVGTGGFTEAFF
TRBD2	few	TRBV27	TRBJ2-1	TGTGCCAGCAGCCCTCGGGGGGGCCCGTACAATGAGCAGTTCTTC	CASSPRGGPYNEQFF
TRBD2	.	TRBV28	TRBJ2-1	TGTGCCAGCAGTTCCCCTAGCGGGAGTAGCGATGAGCAGTTCTTC	CASSSPSGSSDEQFF
TRBD1	few	TRBV19	TRBJ2-7	TGTGCCAGTAGCCCGGACAGGTCCTACGAGCAGTACTTC	CASSPDRSYEQYF
.	.	TRBV5-1	TRBJ2-2	TGCGCCAGCAGCTCACAGATAGGGGGGAGCTCCGGGGAGCTGTTTTTT	CASSSQIGGSSGELFF
.	many	TRBV10-3	TRBJ1-1	TGTGCCATCAACCCGGACGGATTGAACACTGAAGCTTTCTTT	CAINPDGLNTEAFF
.	.	TRBV6-2/TRBV6-3	TRBJ1-1	TGTGCCAGCAGTCTCCGGGCAGGGGAGAAGGAAGCTTTCTTT	CASSLRAGEKEAFF
TRBD1	many	TRBV20-1	TRBJ1-6	TGCAGTGCTAGACAGGGGGCAAACTTGGGGGGTTCACCCCTCCACTTT	CSARQGANLGGSPLHF
TRBD1	many	TRBV5-1	TRBJ2-5	TGCGCCAGCAGCCCGGGACAGGCCGCGCGAGAGACCCAGTACTTC	CASSPGQAARETQYF
TRBD1	.	TRBV7-2	TRBJ2-7	TGTGCCAGCAGAGGGACAGGGGGGCACGAGCAGTACTTC	CASRGTGGHEQYF
TRBD2	.	TRBV19	TRBJ2-7	TGTGCCAGTAGTATGGGACTAGCCGTCTCCTACGAGCAGTACTTC	CASSMGLAVSYEQYF
.	many	TRBV28	TRBJ1-1	TGTGCCAGCAGTCCCCTAGGGATGAACACTGAAGCTTTCTTT	CASSPLGMNTEAFF
TRBD2	.	TRBV12-5	TRBJ2-5	TGTGCTAGTGGTTTGGTACTAGGCCTAGCGGGAGAACAAGAGACCCAGTACTTC	CASGLVLGLAGEQETQYF
.	.	TRBV6-1	TRBJ2-1	TGTGCCAGCAGTGACGGCGTACTGGAAGGCTCCGGGTTCTTC	CASSDGVLEGSGFF
.	many	TRBV28	TRBJ1-6	TGTGCCAGCAGTTTAAGGGGGACAAGTCATTCACCCCTCCACTTT	CASSLRGTSHSPLHF
.	few	TRBV27	TRBJ2-2	TGTGCCAGCAGAGGGGTAGAGGCTTTTGCCGGGGAGCTGTTTTTT	CASRGVEAFAGELFF
.	many	TRBV11-2	TRBJ1-1	TGTGCCAGCAGCTCCACGGACGGGTCTGAAGCTTTCTTT	CASSSTDGSEAFF
.	.	TRBV11-2	TRBJ2-3	TGTGCCAGCAGCCAAGGAGCAGGATTCGCAGATACGCAGTATTTT	CASSQGAGFADTQYF
.	many	TRBV27	TRBJ1-6	TGTGCCAGCAGTCCTCCCCCCTGGAGGCAGTCACCCCTCCACTTT	CASSPPPWRQSPLHF
TRBD2	many	TRBV6-2/TRBV6-3	TRBJ2-5	TGTGCCAGCGATAGCGGGAGGGCTGGGGAGACCCAGTACTTC	CASDSGRAGETQYF
.	many	TRBV30	TRBJ1-1	TGTGCCTGGAGTATAAGCGACACTGAAGCTTTCTTT	CAWSISDTEAFF
TRBD1	.	TRBV5-1	TRBJ2-6	TGCGCCAGCAGCATACGGGACAGGGGGATCTCTGGGGCCAACGTCCTGACTTTC	CASSIRDRGISGANVLTF